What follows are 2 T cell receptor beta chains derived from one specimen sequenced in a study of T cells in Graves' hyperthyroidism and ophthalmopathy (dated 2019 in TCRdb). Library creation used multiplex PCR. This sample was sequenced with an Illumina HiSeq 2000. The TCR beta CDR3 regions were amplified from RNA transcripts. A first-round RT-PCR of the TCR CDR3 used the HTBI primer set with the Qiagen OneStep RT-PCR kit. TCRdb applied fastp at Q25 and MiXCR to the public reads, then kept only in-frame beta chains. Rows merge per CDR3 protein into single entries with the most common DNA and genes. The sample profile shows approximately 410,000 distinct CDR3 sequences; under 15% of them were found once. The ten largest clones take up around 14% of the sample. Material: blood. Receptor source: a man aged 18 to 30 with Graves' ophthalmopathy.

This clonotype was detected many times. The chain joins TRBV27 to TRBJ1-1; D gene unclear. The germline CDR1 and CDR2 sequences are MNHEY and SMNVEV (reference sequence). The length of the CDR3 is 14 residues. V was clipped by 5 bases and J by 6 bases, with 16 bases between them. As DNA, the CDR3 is TGTGCCAGCAGTAATCAGAGGTCCTCGGCTGAAGCTTTCTTT. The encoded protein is CASSNQRSSAEAFF.

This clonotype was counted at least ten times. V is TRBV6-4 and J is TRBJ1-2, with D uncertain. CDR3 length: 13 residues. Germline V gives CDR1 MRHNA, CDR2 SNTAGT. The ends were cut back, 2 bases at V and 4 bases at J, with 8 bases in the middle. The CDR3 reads CASSDGSRYGYTF. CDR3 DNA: TGTGCCAGCAGTGACGGATCCCGCTATGGCTACACCTTC.